A selection of T cell receptor beta chains follows, all from one sample in a study of T cell responses to AZD1222 COVID-19 vaccine. The method was immunoSEQ multiplex PCR; TCRdb's version includes in-frame clones alone and lacks a portion of them. The sample has 90,000 to 120,000 clones; 87% are singletons. Sequenced here: peripheral blood, sampled 28 days after the second AZD1222 dose. Every receptor here comes from an adult who received the AZD1222 COVID-19 vaccine. CDR3s include the opening cysteine and the closing phenylalanine or tryptophan. D genes are given only for firm matches. Some rows have no size entry. The others give once, few or many, or a class for an expanded clone.

length	size	V	J	D	CDR3	DNA
11	NA	TRBV28	TRBJ1-5	NA	CASSPTGPQHF	TGTGCCAGCAGTCCGACGGGGCCCCAGCATTTT
15	NA	TRBV19	TRBJ1-5	NA	CASLLGGYSNQPQHF	TGTGCCAGCCTTCTAGGAGGGTATAGCAATCAGCCCCAGCATTTT
13	NA	TRBV4-2	TRBJ2-5	NA	CASSQGGRETQYF	TGTGCCAGCAGCCAAGGGGGGCGAGAGACCCAGTACTTC
14	NA	TRBV3-1/TRBV3-2	TRBJ1-1	NA	CASTATDMNTEAFF	TGTGCCAGCACTGCGACAGACATGAACACTGAAGCTTTCTTT
13	NA	TRBV10-3	TRBJ2-7	TRBD1	CAISVGTGDEQYF	TGTGCCATCAGTGTAGGGACAGGGGATGAGCAGTACTTC
13	NA	TRBV19	TRBJ2-5	NA	CASSMGIQETQYF	TGTGCCAGTAGTATGGGCATTCAAGAGACCCAGTACTTC
14	NA	TRBV6-5	TRBJ1-4	NA	CASTPAGANEKLFF	TGTGCCAGCACCCCCGCGGGGGCTAATGAAAAACTGTTTTTT
14	NA	TRBV3-1/TRBV3-2	TRBJ1-2	NA	CASSQDLPGNGYTF	TGTGCCAGCAGCCAAGATCTCCCCGGGAATGGCTACACCTTC
14	NA	TRBV5-1	TRBJ2-5	NA	CASSLASEGETQYF	TGCGCCAGCAGCTTGGCCTCAGAAGGAGAGACCCAGTACTTC
16	NA	TRBV5-1	TRBJ2-7	NA	CASSRFPTEQTRLWYF	TGCGCCAGCAGCCGATTCCCTACAGAGCAAACAAGATTGTGGTACTTC
12	NA	TRBV19	TRBJ1-6	NA	CASSTYNSPLHF	TGTGCCAGTAGTACCTATAATTCACCCCTCCACTTT
15	NA	TRBV9	TRBJ1-3	NA	CASSVSGIVGNTIYF	TGTGCCAGCAGCGTTTCAGGGATCGTTGGAAACACCATATATTTT
15	NA	TRBV11-2	TRBJ1-1	TRBD1	CASSLGDREGTEAFF	TGTGCCAGCAGCTTAGGGGACAGGGAAGGCACTGAAGCTTTCTTT
14	NA	TRBV9	TRBJ1-1	TRBD1	CASSKGQMNTEAFF	TGTGCCAGCAGCAAGGGACAGATGAACACTGAAGCTTTCTTT
12	NA	TRBV6-5	TRBJ1-2	NA	CASTEGGTGYTF	TGTGCCAGCACCGAGGGGGGAACTGGCTACACCTTC
16	once	TRBV5-4	TRBJ2-1	NA	CASSLVWGALKNEQFF	TGTGCCAGCAGCTTGGTATGGGGGGCGTTAAAAAATGAGCAGTTCTTC
14	NA	TRBV6-5	TRBJ1-5	NA	CASSSTDSNQPQHF	TGTGCCAGCAGCTCGACAGATAGCAATCAGCCCCAGCATTTT
15	NA	TRBV28	TRBJ2-7	TRBD1	CASSLLGTGDYEQYF	TGTGCCAGCAGTTTATTAGGGACAGGGGACTACGAGCAGTACTTC
18	NA	TRBV5-6	TRBJ1-4	TRBD1	CASHFRDSHRRGYEKLFF	TGTGCCAGCCATTTCCGGGACAGCCACCGCCGGGGATACGAAAAACTGTTTTTT
16	NA	TRBV5-6	TRBJ1-5	TRBD1	CASSLGRGDGLEPQHF	TGTGCCAGCAGCTTGGGCAGGGGGGACGGTTTGGAGCCCCAGCATTTT
13	NA	TRBV10-2	TRBJ1-5	NA	CASTSGAGQPQHF	TGCGCCAGCACTTCGGGGGCGGGCCAGCCCCAGCATTTT
16	NA	TRBV5-4	TRBJ2-2	NA	CASSLAFRENTGELFF	TGTGCCAGCAGCTTGGCCTTCAGGGAGAACACCGGGGAGCTGTTTTTT
13	once	TRBV10-2	TRBJ2-7	TRBD2	CASSGGVSYEQYF	TGCGCCAGCAGCGGGGGGGTCTCCTACGAGCAGTACTTC
15	few	TRBV19	TRBJ1-1	NA	CASSDYSEMNTEAFF	TGTGCCAGTAGTGACTACAGTGAGATGAACACTGAAGCTTTCTTT
13	NA	TRBV6-5	TRBJ1-5	NA	CASSPHSNQPQHF	TGTGCCAGCAGTCCTCATAGCAATCAGCCCCAGCATTTT
15	NA	TRBV5-5	TRBJ2-1	TRBD1	CASSLTGVNYNEQFF	TGTGCCAGCAGCTTGACAGGGGTCAACTACAATGAGCAGTTCTTC
15	NA	TRBV7-9	TRBJ1-1	NA	CASSLVQGKNTEAFF	TGTGCCAGCAGCTTAGTTCAGGGGAAGAACACTGAAGCTTTCTTT
16	NA	TRBV4-1	TRBJ1-2	TRBD1	CASSQPGAGGSYGYTF	TGCGCCAGCAGCCAACCGGGGGCAGGGGGCAGCTATGGCTACACCTTC
16	NA	TRBV6-5	TRBJ1-2	NA	CASSYSISQPNYGYTF	TGTGCCAGCAGTTACTCGATTTCACAGCCTAACTATGGCTACACCTTC
13	NA	TRBV3-1/TRBV3-2	TRBJ2-1	NA	CASSQASGLEQFF	TGTGCCAGCAGCCAAGCTTCGGGGCTTGAGCAGTTCTTC
15	NA	TRBV6-5	TRBJ2-7	NA	CASSYGGGVFYEQYF	TGTGCCAGCAGTTACGGGGGTGGGGTCTTCTACGAGCAGTACTTC
16	NA	TRBV19	TRBJ2-1	NA	CASSIGTARPYNEQFF	TGTGCCAGTAGTATAGGGACAGCCCGGCCCTACAATGAGCAGTTCTTC
15	NA	TRBV2	TRBJ1-2	TRBD1	CASSEGAGGFYGYTF	TGTGCCAGCAGTGAAGGGGCAGGGGGCTTCTATGGCTACACCTTC
14	NA	TRBV24-1	TRBJ2-1	TRBD2	CATSAGGAYNEQFF	TGTGCCACCAGTGCGGGGGGGGCATACAATGAGCAGTTCTTC
14	NA	TRBV7-9	TRBJ1-5	NA	CASSLGSGRQPQHF	TGTGCCAGCAGCTTAGGGTCGGGTCGTCAGCCCCAGCATTTT
14	once	TRBV28	TRBJ1-1	NA	CASRSTGVNTEAFF	TGTGCCAGCAGATCGACAGGCGTGAACACTGAAGCTTTCTTT
14	NA	TRBV6-5	TRBJ2-7	TRBD2	CASSQGLAAYEQYF	TGTGCCAGCAGCCAAGGCCTAGCGGCCTACGAGCAGTACTTC
14	NA	TRBV11-1	TRBJ2-5	NA	CASSLGVFQETQYF	TGTGCCAGCAGCTTAGGGGTGTTCCAAGAGACCCAGTACTTC
15	NA	TRBV2	TRBJ2-7	NA	CASSEALGTYYEQYF	TGTGCCAGCAGTGAAGCGCTTGGGACCTACTACGAGCAGTACTTC
14	NA	TRBV2	TRBJ2-7	TRBD1	CASSEGRQGWEQYF	TGTGCCAGCAGTGAAGGGAGACAGGGCTGGGAGCAGTACTTC
13	NA	TRBV19	TRBJ2-7	NA	CASTAQGTYEQYF	TGTGCCAGTACCGCACAGGGAACCTACGAGCAGTACTTC
16	NA	TRBV25-1	TRBJ1-5	NA	CASRPCYQDFNQPQHF	TGTGCCAGCCGACCTTGTTATCAGGATTTCAATCAGCCCCAGCATTTT
16	NA	TRBV19	TRBJ1-6	TRBD1	CASSADRGGGNSPLHF	TGTGCCAGTAGTGCCGACAGGGGAGGAGGTAATTCACCCCTCCACTTT
13	NA	TRBV30	TRBJ2-2	NA	CAWSSQGIGELFF	TGTGCCTGGAGTTCCCAGGGGATCGGGGAGCTGTTTTTT